One sample yielded the 30 T cell receptor beta chains listed below, sequenced in a study of esophageal squamous cell carcinoma under preoperative chemotherapy. Time point meaning: after preoperative PTX-NDP chemotherapy. TCRdb reanalysed the PCR reads using MiXCR and keeps one entry per CDR3 protein. The sample lists 9,000 to 9,500 distinct CDR3 sequences; over 40% were seen once. Collection took place from a patient given preoperative chemotherapy. These receptors all come from a human donor with esophageal squamous cell carcinoma. The donor label of this sample is uncertain.

This clonotype is medium-sized within its sample. The chain uses TRBV6-1 and TRBJ1-3; no clear D. Germline CDR1 MNHNS, CDR2 SASEGT. V lost 6 bases to trimming and J lost 1 base, with 7 bases between them. This CDR3 spans 13 amino acids. The CDR3 here is CASSWTSGNTIYF. The CDR3 nucleotides read TGTGCCAGCAGCTGGACGTCTGGAAACACCATATATTTT.

Notes on this clonotype: The junction does not match germline at one end; this may be a read error. This chain joins TRBV10-3 and TRBJ2-3; a possible D gene is TRBD2 (6 bases). Germline V CDR1 and CDR2: ENHRY, SYGVKD. The CDR3 covers 12 residues. The DNA of the CDR3 is TGCTCGGGGCTGGGAACGACTAGTACGCAGTACTTT. It is translated as CSGLGTTSTQYF.

The V call is TRBV6-1, the J call TRBJ2-4; D might be TRBD2 (6 bases). Matching the DNA end better, TRBJ2-3 makes the J call doubtful. Per the germline V gene, CDR1 is MNHNS and CDR2 is SASEGT. The CDR3 contains 12 residues. CDR3 DNA: TGTGCGGGGCCGGGAGCCAGAAATATTCAGTATTTT. It codes for CAGPGARNIQYF.

The chain combines TRBV30 with TRBJ2-3, with TRBD1 identical over 9 bases. The germline V gene has CDR1 GTSNPN and CDR2 SVGIG (reference sequence). The CDR3 has 14 residues. The junction had 3 bases not matched to a gene; V was cut back by 2 bases and J by 3 bases. CDR3 region: CAWSLTGGTDTQYF. For the CDR3, the DNA is TGTGCCTGGAGTTTGACAGGGGGGACAGATACGCAGTATTTT.

The genes are TRBV27 and TRBJ2-1, with 8 bases matching TRBD1. The DNA end is a closer match to TRBJ2-5, so the J assignment may be wrong. Germline V gene sequence: CDR1 MNHEY, CDR2 SMNVEV (reference sequence). The CDR3 is 14 amino acids. The CDR3 loop reads CASSQGAGGETQYF. As DNA, the CDR3 is TGTGCCAGCAGCCAAGGGGCAGGGGGCGAGACCCAGTACTTC.

The CDR3 reads CARGDGAGGQDIQYF. The CDR3, as DNA: TGTGCCAGGGGTGACGGGGCAGGGGGGCAAGACATTCAGTACTTC. The chain joins TRBV6-1 to TRBJ2-4, with D possibly TRBD1 on 7 matching bases. V lost 9 bases, J lost 8 bases, and 23 bases lay in between. This CDR3 has 15 amino acids. CDR1 is MNHNS and CDR2 is SASEGT in the germline V gene.

In regard to this clonotype: One junction end disagrees with the germline gene, perhaps due to a read error. V is TRBV25-1 and J is TRBJ2-5, with 7 bases identical to TRBD1. Germline V gives CDR1 MGHDK, CDR2 SYGVNS. The CDR3 sequence is 15 residues long. CDR3 bases: TGTGCCAGGGGTGAAGGGACCCGAGGGACAGAGACGCAGTACTTT. Encoded protein: CARGEGTRGTETQYF. The variable domain in full, completed from reference TRBV25-1 and TRBJ2-5, reads EADIYQTPRYLVIGTGKKITLECSQTMGHDKMYWYQQDPGMELHLIHYSYGVNSTEKGDLSSESTVSRIRTEHFPLTLESARPSHTSQYLCARGEGTRGTETQYFGPGTRLLVL.

V gene TRBV6-5 combines with J gene TRBJ1-1; a weak D match, TRBD1 (6 bases). Trimming stripped 2 bases from V and 2 bases from J, with 9 bases between. The CDR3 runs 14 residues. Germline loops: CDR1 MNHEY, CDR2 SVGAGI. CDR3 region: CASSYGRGNTEAFF. The CDR3 bases are TGTGCCAGCAGTTACGGCAGGGGAAACACTGAAGCTTTCTTT.

In its sample, this clonotype was seen a few times. One end of the junction varies from germline; a read error may be responsible. This chain joins TRBV6-1 and TRBJ2-7, with D hard to call. CDR1 MNHNS and CDR2 SASEGT come from the germline V gene. The CDR3 is 15 amino acids. The CDR3 region has the DNA TGTGCCGGCAGTCGGTTTACGGAGAGCTCCTACGAGCAGTACTTC. Translating gives CAGSRFTESSYEQYF.

This clonotype has ten or more counts. The chain recombines TRBV6-1 with TRBJ2-3; D unclear. Germline assignment: CDR1 MNHNS and CDR2 SASEGT. The CDR3 sequence is 12 residues long. V lost 4 bases and J lost 5, with 7 bases in between. Here the CDR3 DNA reads TGTGCCAGCAGTGTGGCCGAAGATACGCAGTATTTT. Protein sequence: CASSVAEDTQYF.

V is TRBV7-2 and J is TRBJ2-3; 9 bases are a match to TRBD1. The end of the DNA is better explained by TRBJ2-7, so the J call may be wrong. CDR1 is SGHTA, CDR2 FQGNSA, per germline. The CDR3 is 14 amino acids. CDR3 sequence (DNA): TGTGCCAGCAGCCCATGGACAGGGGTCTACGAGCAGTACTTC. Translated, it gives CASSPWTGVYEQYF.

The J gene is TRBJ2-4, the V gene TRBV6-1; 7 bases are shared with TRBD1. The J call could be wrong; TRBJ2-5 is a better fit for the DNA end. Germline lookup yields CDR1 MNHNS and CDR2 SASEGT. CDR3 length: 16 amino acids. The CDR3: CASSPEPGGAKKTQYF. For the CDR3, the DNA is TGTGCCAGCAGCCCGGAACCAGGGGGTGCCAAAAAGACCCAGTACTTC.

The chain recombines TRBV6-5 with TRBJ2-1, with a possible D match to TRBD1 (6 bases). Gene TRBJ2-5 matches the end of the DNA better, so the J call may be wrong. The germline V gene has CDR1 MNHEY and CDR2 SVGAGI. This CDR3 is built from 14 residues. The CDR3 DNA reads as TGTGCCAGCAGCTTACAGGGACGGTGGGAGACCCAGTACTTC. It translates to CASSLQGRWETQYF.

By share, this clonotype counts as medium-sized. The gene calls are TRBV12-3 or TRBV12-4 and TRBJ1-5; D unresolved. Trimming left V 5 bases short and J 0 bases short, with 8 bases between. The CDR3 loop spans 14 amino acids. The CDR3 nucleotides read TGTGCCAGCAGTCACAGCAATAGCAATCAGCCCCAGCATTTT. Its translation: CASSHSNSNQPQHF.

This clonotype was counted at least ten times. CDR3 protein: CASSPRTNRVLETQFF. The CDR3 bases are TGTGCCAGCAGCCCCCGGACCAACAGGGTGTTGGAGACCCAGTTCTTC. The chain links TRBV7-9 to TRBJ2-1, with D perhaps matching TRBD1 (6 bases). This CDR3 comprises 16 residues. From germline, CDR1 is SEHNR and CDR2 FQNEAQ (reference sequence). V was shortened by 5 bases and J by 13 bases, with 27 bases between the two germline ends.

The V gene is TRBV6-1, the J gene TRBJ2-5; possibly TRBD1 for D (7 bases). The CDR3 loop spans 15 amino acids. The V end was cut by 5 bases, the J end by 3 bases, with 16 bases between. Germline V lookup: CDR1 MNHNS, CDR2 SASEGT. The CDR3 here is CASSRGTTGKETQYF. The CDR3 DNA reads TGTGCCAGCAGTCGGGGGACGACAGGGAAAGAGACCCAGTACTTC.

Comment on this clonotype: The junction departs from germline at one end; a sequencing error may be responsible. The genes are TRBV6-1 and TRBJ2-3; 7 nucleotides line up with TRBD2. The CDR3 is made up of 12 amino acids. Germline V gene lookup returns CDR1 MNHNS and CDR2 SASEGT. For the CDR3, the DNA is TGCTCGGGCACGGGAGGCAAAGATACTCAGTATTTT. It encodes CSGTGGKDTQYF.

In this sample, this clonotype is medium-sized. The chain has TRBV27 and TRBJ2-1; D remains unclear. The CDR3 has 14 amino acids. Germline-derived CDR1 and CDR2 are MNHEY and SMNVEV (reference sequence). Trimming took off 5 bases at V and 2 bases at J, with 10 bases between the two ends. In DNA, the CDR3 is TGTGCCAGCAGTACGAGAGCACCCTACAATGAGCAGTTCTTC. Translating it yields CASSTRAPYNEQFF.

With respect to this clonotype: A much larger clonotype is one base distant, so this may be a read error. V gene TRBV6-5 combines with J gene TRBJ2-1; TRBD1 agrees at 7 bases. CDR1 and CDR2 (germline): MNHEY, SVGAGI. V shed 4 bases, J shed 10 bases, and the junction held 16 bases outside the gene matches. The CDR3 covers 16 residues. CDR3 nucleotides: TGTGCCAGCAGTTCGAGAGGGGGCCGAATCTTCTACGAGCAGTTCTTC. Its translation is CASSSRGGRIFYEQFF.

In regard to this clonotype: One end of the junction is discordant with germline, which a read error may explain. This chain connects TRBV6-1 to TRBJ2-3; D gene unclear. The CDR3 covers 15 residues. Per the germline V gene, CDR1 is MNHNS and CDR2 is SASEGT. The CDR3 bases are TGTGCCAGCAGTGCAGCGAGTTCGCCCAAAAACACGCAGTACTTT. Translation: CASSAASSPKNTQYF.

The chain joins TRBV6-5 to TRBJ2-2, with TRBD2 matching 12 bases. This CDR3 contains 16 residues. V shed 3 bases and J 7 bases; nucleotides not matched to a gene: 6. Germline V gives CDR1 MNHEY, CDR2 SVGAGI. CDR3 loop: CASSYLAGGPGGELFF. The CDR3 DNA reads TGTGCCAGCAGTTATCTAGCGGGAGGGCCGGGCGGGGAGCTGTTTTTT.

This clonotype was detected only once. Germline is not matched at one junction end, which may reflect a read error. The chain recombines TRBV6-1 with TRBJ2-3; D may be TRBD1 or TRBD2 (5 bases each). The CDR3 is 15 residues long. Germline values: CDR1 MNHNS, CDR2 SASEGT. CDR3 in DNA: TGTGGCAGCGCTTCGGGGACGAGAGCCGAAAATACGCAGTATTTT. Translating it yields CGSASGTRAENTQYF.

This chain uses TRBV6-1 with TRBJ2-1; TRBD2 matches 11 bases. CDR1 and CDR2 from the germline V gene are MNHNS and SASEGT. The CDR3 has 18 amino acids. With V trimmed by 4 bases and J by 0 bases, 8 bases remained unmatched. In DNA form, the CDR3 reads TGTGCCAGCAGTGGTCCGGGACTAGCGGATAGCTCCTACAATGAGCAGTTCTTC. Translation: CASSGPGLADSSYNEQFF.

The V gene is TRBV7-6, the J gene TRBJ2-3; 8 positions match TRBD2. With 2 bases clipped from V and 3 bases from J, the junction kept 10 bases outside the gene matches. The germline V gene encodes CDR1 SGHVS and CDR2 FNYEAQ. This CDR3 spans 17 amino acids. The CDR3 spells CASSLYPSGLITDTQYF. CDR3 bases: TGTGCCAGCAGCTTATATCCTAGCGGGCTCATAACAGATACGCAGTATTTT. The full variable domain, in which reference TRBV7-6 and TRBJ2-3 provide the parts outside the CDR3, is GAGVSQSPRYKVTKRGQDVALRCDPISGHVSLYWYRQALGQGPEFLTYFNYEAQQDKSGLPNDRFSAERPEGSISTLTIQRTEQRDSAMYRCASSLYPSGLITDTQYFGPGTRLTVL.

This clonotype is large. V is TRBV6-6 and J is TRBJ2-5, with 7 bases aligning to TRBD2. CDR3 size: 16 residues. V lost 4 bases and J lost 1; bases outside the gene matches: 9. Germline-derived CDR1 and CDR2 are MNHNY and SVGAGI (reference sequence). The CDR3 spells CASSSPSGEGQETQYF. The DNA for the CDR3 is TGTGCCAGCAGTTCTCCGAGCGGGGAGGGCCAAGAGACCCAGTACTTC.

This chain joins TRBV7-2 and TRBJ2-7; TRBD1 is a possible D gene (6 bases). The CDR3 has 15 amino acids. V lost 3 bases and J 0 bases, leaving 12 bases between the germline ends. The germline gives CDR1 SGHTA, CDR2 FQGNSA. CDR3 sequence (DNA): TGTGCCAGCAGCTTCTTCCGGACAGACTCCTACGAGCAGTACTTC. Amino acids: CASSFFRTDSYEQYF. Full variable domain (missing parts from reference TRBV7-2 and TRBJ2-7): GAGVSQSPSNKVTEKGKDVELRCDPISGHTALYWYRQSLGQGLEFLIYFQGNSAPDKSGLPSDRFSAERTGGSVSTLTIQRTQQEDSAVYLCASSFFRTDSYEQYFGPGTRLTVT.

This clonotype was seen many times. CDR3 protein: CASSESFGQGALPAFF. The CDR3 nucleotides read TGTGCCAGCAGTGAATCCTTCGGTCAGGGGGCCCTCCCAGCTTTCTTT. The gene calls are TRBV6-1 and TRBJ1-1, with 8 bases matching TRBD1. The CDR3 is made up of 16 amino acids. J lost 10 bases, V lost 2 bases, and 15 bases had no gene match. Germline V gene lookup returns CDR1 MNHNS and CDR2 SASEGT.

The genes are TRBV5-4 and TRBJ2-7; possibly TRBD1 or TRBD2 for D (5 bases each). Germline V gene sequence: CDR1 SGHNT, CDR2 YYREEE (reference sequence). Trimming took 4 bases from V and 7 from J, leaving 15 bases between them. This CDR3 has 13 amino acids. The CDR3 DNA reads as TGTGCCAGCAGCCCCACCCCCGAGGGGGAGCAGTACTTC. Translation gives CASSPTPEGEQYF.

This clonotype was found many times. The chain joins TRBV11-2 to TRBJ2-1; weak D call: TRBD2 (5 bases). The CDR3 sequence is 14 residues long. Germline V CDR1 and CDR2: SGHAT, FQNNGV. With 4 bases removed from V and 3 bases from J, the gap between germline ends came to 10 bases. This CDR3 reads CASSSSGSYNEQFF. In DNA form, the CDR3 reads TGTGCCAGCAGCTCCAGCGGCAGCTACAATGAGCAGTTCTTC.

As for this clonotype: Germline and junction disagree at one end, which may indicate a read error. V gene TRBV7-2 combines with J gene TRBJ2-5, with D tentatively TRBD1 or TRBD2 (5 bases each). Germline CDR1 reads SGHTA; CDR2 reads FQGNSA. CDR3 length: 16 amino acids. In DNA, the CDR3 is TGTGCCAGCAGCGTATCGGGGCTGCGTGCCAAAAACACGCAGTATTTC. It translates to CASSVSGLRAKNTQYF.